This T cell receptor (beta chain) was retrieved from a study of beta chain features in type 1 diabetes. CDR3 length equals 13 residues. The germline V gene has CDR1 ENHRY and CDR2 SYGVKD. The V gene end was trimmed by 10 bases and the J gene end by 3 bases; junction bases not matched to a gene: 6. As for this clone: Antigen specificity is unknown.

Since all of the isolated RNA was reverse transcribed, expressed TCRB transcripts were what got sequenced. The method was immunoSEQ multiplex PCR; TCRdb's version includes in-frame clones alone and lacks a portion of them. The sample records around 56,000 clones, 52% being singletons. Sorting of CD4+ naive, central memory, regulatory and stem cell-like memory cells was performed via CD45RO/CCR7/CD25/CD127/CD95/CD27. Regarding the study as a whole: In type 1 diabetes patients, VDJ junctions had fewer insertions; deletions at these junctions were more frequent. People with Type 1 diabetes carried modestly yet significantly shorter TCRB CDR3s in all four CD4+ subsets. Shorter templates might be favored by PCR, and equally so in patients and in controls. TCRB rearrangement may or may not be influenced by HLA type; here this remained unresolved.

The source material was Tregs from blood. This clonotype originated in a woman in her thirties or forties with type 1 diabetes. The chain has TRBV10-3 and TRBJ2-3; 8 bases align to TRBD2. CDR3 nucleotides: TGTGCCACACGGGGGGGCGGAACAGATACGCAGTATTTT. Translated: CATRGGGTDTQYF.